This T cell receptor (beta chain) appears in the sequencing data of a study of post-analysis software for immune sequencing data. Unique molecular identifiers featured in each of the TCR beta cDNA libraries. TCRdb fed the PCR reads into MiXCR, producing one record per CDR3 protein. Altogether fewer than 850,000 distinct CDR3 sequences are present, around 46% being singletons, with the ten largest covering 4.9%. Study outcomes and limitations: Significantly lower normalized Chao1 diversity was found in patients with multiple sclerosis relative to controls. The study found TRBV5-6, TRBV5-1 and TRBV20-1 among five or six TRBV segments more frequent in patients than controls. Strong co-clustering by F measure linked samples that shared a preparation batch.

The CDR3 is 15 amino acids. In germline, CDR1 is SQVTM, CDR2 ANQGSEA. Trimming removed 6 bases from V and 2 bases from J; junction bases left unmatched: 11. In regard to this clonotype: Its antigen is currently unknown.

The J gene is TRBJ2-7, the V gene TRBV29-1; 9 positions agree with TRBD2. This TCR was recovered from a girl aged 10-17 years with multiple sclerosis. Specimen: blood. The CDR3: CSVSTDAGGPYEQYF. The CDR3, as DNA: TGCAGCGTCTCTACCGACGCGGGAGGGCCCTACGAGCAGTACTTC.